This T cell receptor (beta chain) came from a study of blood T cell repertoires in COVID-19. For the study at large: Researchers got acute and convalescent COVID-19 samples from the United States, Italy and Spain. Nucleic acid was either cDNA or gDNA, and it came from T cells, B-cell-depleted T cells, or PBMCs.

Sequencing was performed with immunoSEQ multiplex PCR; in TCRdb, only in-frame clones are kept and a portion is missing. The table shows 200,000 to 300,000 clones, with around four fifths occurring only once. The CDR3 covers 14 residues. V lost 6 bases and J lost 12; bases outside the gene matches: 15. Germline CDR1 is MNHEY and CDR2 is SVGAGI. The genes are TRBV6-5 and TRBJ1-2; 8 positions agree with TRBD1. The TCR originated in a man in his fifties or sixties with acute or convalescent COVID-19. Source material: peripheral blood. CDR3 residues: CASRILGTGQYNTF. CDR3 coding DNA: TGTGCCAGCAGAATACTCGGGACAGGACAATATAACACCTTC.